Following are 3 T cell receptor beta chains from one sample sequenced in a study of blood T cell repertoires in COVID-19. Sequencing used immunoSEQ multiplex PCR; TCRdb keeps in-frame clones, though not all of them. The sample yields approximately 50,000 clones, nearly 95% seen once. The specimen was peripheral blood. The receptors were sampled from a man aged 45-65 years with active COVID-19.

The rearrangement uses TRBV5-8 and TRBJ1-6; tentatively, D is TRBD1 (6 bases). There are 15 residues in the CDR3. The V and J ends lost 4 bases and 9 bases respectively, with 17 bases between them. Germline CDR1 and CDR2: SGHTS and YDEGEE. The CDR3 coding sequence is TGTGCCAGCAGCGGGGGCCGCCTCCTCGGTTCACCCCTCCACTTT. Residues: CASSGGRLLGSPLHF.

Only one count was recorded for this clone. The chain uses TRBV3-1 (or the pseudogene TRBV3-2) and TRBJ2-7, with D perhaps matching TRBD2 (5 bases). V lost 3 bases and J 3 bases, leaving 15 bases between the germline ends. In germline, CDR1 is LGHDT, CDR2 YNNKEL (reference sequence). The CDR3 runs to 15 residues. In DNA, the CDR3 is TGTGCCAGCAGCCATCCCCGGGGTATCGGCTACGAGCAGTACTTC. Its protein is CASSHPRGIGYEQYF.

The V and J genes are TRBV5-4 and TRBJ1-6; D is uncertain. V dropped 2 bases and J dropped 0 bases, with 6 bases sitting between them. Germline V gene sequence: CDR1 SGHNT, CDR2 YYREEE (reference sequence). CDR3 length equals 15 residues. CDR3 residues: CASSFSSSYNSPLHF. The CDR3 nucleotides read TGTGCCAGCAGCTTCTCCAGCTCCTATAATTCACCCCTCCACTTT.